This T cell receptor (beta chain) is drawn from a study of human T cells and chemical hapten exposure. In the study overall: Weekly scalp doses of diphenylcyclopropenone were given to patients during the roughly 26-week study.

Overall study findings and caveats: Versus controls, significantly more large CDR3 similarity clusters arose from expanded TCRs.

TCRdb ran MiXCR on the RACE reads and lists one entry per CDR3 protein. The table has around 300,000 distinct CDR3 sequences, roughly 7.4% seen once. Germline assignment: CDR1 LNHNV and CDR2 YYDKDF (reference sequence). This CDR3 contains 16 residues. V shed 0 bases and J 4 bases; nucleotides not matched to a gene: 4. As to time point: pre-sensitization, week 0. The treatment here: therapeutic diphenylcyclopropenone sensitization with weekly scalp DPC. This clonotype occurred many times. Its target is unknown. This TCR came from a man aged 18 to 29 with alopecia areata. Some clones in this sample may be carry-over from other donors' samples. This chain uses TRBV15 with TRBJ1-4; 8 bases line up with TRBD1. Sequenced material: whole blood, taken in connection with sensitization to the hapten diphenylcyclopropenone (DPC). The CDR3, as DNA: TGTGCCACCAGCAGAGATCAGGGGGCGGGTAATGAAAAACTGTTTTTT. Residues: CATSRDQGAGNEKLFF.